This entry is about one TCR beta chain. As to time point: newly diagnosed GD, antithyroid drugs for less than 3 months. With RNA extracted from PBMCs as input, the TCR library was made. The authors diagnosed Graves' disease using American Thyroid Association guidelines. The CDR3 totals 15 residues. From germline, CDR1 is MDHEN and CDR2 SYDVKM. V dropped 5 bases and J dropped 1; count of bases not matched to a gene: 6. The authors built TCR beta libraries using iRepertoire HTBI primers and Arm-PCR of CDR3 regions. TCRdb reprocessed the multiplex PCR reads via MiXCR and lists one record per CDR3 protein. The repertoire includes around 420,000 distinct CDR3 sequences, around 16% of them detected once, and over 7% sits in the top ten. The record originates from a study of regulatory T cells in long-lasting Graves disease. These data are also associated with another study on T cells in Graves' hyperthyroidism and ophthalmopathy. From that report: Peripheral blood also featured most of the thyroid clonotypes expanded above 0.001.

The chain has TRBV28 and TRBJ2-3; 7 nucleotides agree with TRBD1. The sample here was peripheral blood mononuclear cells (PBMCs), taken at new diagnosis, from a patient treated with antithyroid drugs. The receptor comes from a woman aged 40 to 49 with Graves disease. The CDR3 sequence: CASSTYTGGTDTQYF. The CDR3 DNA reads TGTGCCAGCAGTACCTACACAGGGGGCACAGATACGCAGTATTTT.